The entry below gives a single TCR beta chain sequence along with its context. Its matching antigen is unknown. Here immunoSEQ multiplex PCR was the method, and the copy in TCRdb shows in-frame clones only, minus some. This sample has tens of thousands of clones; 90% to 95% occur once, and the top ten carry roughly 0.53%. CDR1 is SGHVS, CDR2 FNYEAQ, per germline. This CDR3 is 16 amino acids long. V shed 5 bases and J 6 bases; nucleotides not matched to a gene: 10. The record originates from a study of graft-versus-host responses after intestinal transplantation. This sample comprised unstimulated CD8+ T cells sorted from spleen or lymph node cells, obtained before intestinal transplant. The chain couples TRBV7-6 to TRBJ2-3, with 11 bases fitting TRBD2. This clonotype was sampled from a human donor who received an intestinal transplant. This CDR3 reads CASSPFTSGRGDTQYF. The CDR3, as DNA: TGTGCCAGCAGCCCTTTTACTAGCGGGAGAGGGGATACGCAGTATTTT.